What follows are 12 T cell receptor beta chains derived from one specimen sequenced in a study of CD8 T cells in ankylosing spondylitis. Their antigens are not known. Study conclusions and caveats: Ankylosing spondylitis blood appeared to be characterized by a TCR beta motif of 8 or 9 highly homologous variants.

TCRdb fed the 5' RACE reads into MiXCR, producing one record per CDR3 protein. This table holds more than 250,000 distinct CDR3 sequences, 6.5% to 10% found once. The sample taken for sequencing was blood, either unsorted or a sorted T cell fraction (not recorded which). These receptors were obtained from a male donor with ankylosing spondylitis.

This clonotype was detected a few times. The V and J genes are TRBV12-5 and TRBJ2-1, with 13 bases aligning to TRBD2. The CDR3 extends over 22 amino acids. With V trimmed by 1 base and J by 7 bases, 22 bases remained unmatched. Germline values: CDR1 LGHNT, CDR2 FRNRAP. CDR3 DNA: TGTGCTAGTGGTTTGGCCATCCTGGGGACATTCGGGACTAGCGGGACCCTTAATGAGCAGTTCTTC. Residues: CASGLAILGTFGTSGTLNEQFF.

This clonotype showed up just a few times. J is TRBJ2-1 and V is TRBV7-2; 9 bases match TRBD1. Germline lookup yields CDR1 SGHTA and CDR2 FQGNSA. The trim removed 7 bases at V and 2 bases at J, leaving 3 bases unmatched. There are 14 residues in the CDR3. In DNA, the CDR3 is TGTGCCAGCAAAAGGGACAGGGCCTACAATGAGCAGTTCTTC. Protein sequence: CASKRDRAYNEQFF.

This clonotype appeared a few times. The V gene is TRBV28, the J gene TRBJ1-1; D is ambiguous. Germline V lookup: CDR1 MDHEN, CDR2 SYDVKM. This CDR3 is built from 14 residues. Deletions cut 2 bases from V and 3 bases from J, with 10 bases between. As DNA, the CDR3 is TGTGCCAGCAGTTTAGTTGCAGAACACACTGAAGCTTTCTTT. Its protein is CASSLVAEHTEAFF.

This clonotype was seen at least ten times. J is TRBJ2-2 and V is TRBV5-1; D unresolved. V gave up 2 bases and J gave up 4 bases, with 0 bases separating them. CDR1 and CDR2 (germline): SGHRS, YFSETQ. This CDR3 has 11 amino acids. The CDR3 DNA is TGCGCCAGCAGCTTCACCGGGGAGCTGTTTTTT. As protein: CASSFTGELFF.

This clonotype was recorded at least ten times. The chain combines TRBV20-1 with TRBJ2-3; D unclear. The germline V gene encodes CDR1 DFQATT and CDR2 SNEGSKA (reference sequence). The CDR3 is 10 residues long. The V end was cut by 8 bases, the J end by 6 bases, with 9 bases between. CDR3 region: CSYGPDTQYF. The DNA of the CDR3 is TGCAGTTACGGGCCGGATACGCAGTATTTT.

This clonotype was recorded many times. The J gene is TRBJ2-7, the V gene TRBV5-5; 9 bases fit TRBD1. The V and J ends lost 0 bases and 5 bases, in that order; junction bases with no gene match: 3. This CDR3 spans 14 amino acids. The V gene's germline CDR1 is SGHKS and CDR2 YYEKEE (reference sequence). This chain's CDR3 is CASSLDRGLDEQYF. The CDR3 DNA sequence: TGTGCCAGCAGCTTGGACAGGGGGCTGGACGAGCAGTACTTC.

This clonotype was picked up a small number of times. The rearrangement joins TRBV18 to TRBJ2-3, with 9 bases identical to TRBD1. With V trimmed by 3 bases and J by 4 bases, 5 bases remained unmatched. CDR1 and CDR2 (germline): KGHSH, LQKENI. The CDR3 length is 15 residues. CDR3 in amino acids: CASSPAQGASDTQYF. Written as DNA, the CDR3 is TGTGCCAGCTCACCTGCACAGGGGGCCTCAGATACGCAGTATTTT.

This clonotype was seen at least ten times. The rearrangement joins TRBV12-3 or TRBV12-4 to TRBJ2-2; 8 nucleotides agree with TRBD2. The CDR3 is 14 residues long. V lost 7 bases, J lost 7 bases, and 8 bases stayed unmatched. This CDR3 is CASTIPGLVGELFF. The CDR3 coding sequence is TGTGCCAGCACTATTCCGGGACTAGTCGGGGAGCTGTTTTTT.

This clonotype came up a few times. V gene TRBV29-1 combines with J gene TRBJ2-3; no reliable D call. Per germline, CDR1 SQVTM and CDR2 ANQGSEA. This CDR3 has 11 amino acids. V lost 4 bases and J lost 5, with 7 bases in between. The CDR3 coding sequence is TGCAGCGTTGTTTACATAGATACGCAGTATTTT. This codes for CSVVYIDTQYF.

This clonotype was counted at least ten times. The chain has TRBV12-3 or TRBV12-4 and TRBJ1-3; D remains ambiguous. This CDR3 comprises 14 residues. Trimming pared 3 bases from V and 0 bases from J, leaving 6 bases between. CDR3 DNA sequence: TGTGCCAGCAGTTTGAGTGTCTCTGGAAACACCATATATTTT. Protein product: CASSLSVSGNTIYF.

The J gene is TRBJ1-5, the V gene TRBV29-1; a possible D gene is TRBD1 (5 bases). V lost 4 bases, J lost 5 bases, and 15 bases lay in between. The CDR3 has 14 residues. Germline V lookup: CDR1 SQVTM, CDR2 ANQGSEA. CDR3 sequence: CSVASSSGDQPQHF. CDR3 coding DNA: TGCAGCGTTGCATCATCTTCGGGGGATCAGCCCCAGCATTTT. Full variable domain (missing parts from reference TRBV29-1 and TRBJ1-5): SAVISQKPSRDICQRGTSLTIQCQVDSQVTMMFWYRQQPGQSLTLIATANQGSEATYESGFVIDKFPISRPNLTFSTLTVSNMSPEDSSIYLCSVASSSGDQPQHFGDGTRLSIL.

This clonotype was seen many times. V and J are TRBV6-2 or TRBV6-3 and TRBJ2-7; 10 nucleotides align to TRBD2. Germline loops: CDR1 MNHEY, CDR2 SVGEGT. The CDR3 is 17 amino acids. Unmatched junction bases numbered 12, after V lost 5 bases and J lost 2 bases. The CDR3 nucleotides read TGTGCCAGCAGTCCACACCGTACTAGCGGGAAGCCCTACGAGCAGTACTTC. Translated: CASSPHRTSGKPYEQYF.